This TCR beta chain was recovered during a study of cytomegalovirus exposure and HLA in healthy donors. Findings of the study overall: An assumption of roughly uniform sequencing depth across donors underlay the presence/absence analyses.

Each donor was healthy, and each was a bone marrow donor. The junction had 3 bases not matched to a gene; V was cut back by 1 base and J by 2 bases. The CDR3 runs to 15 residues. Germline CDR1 reads MGHRA; CDR2 reads YSYEKL. PCR involved 60 Vbeta and 13 Jbeta primers. Here immunoSEQ multiplex PCR was the method, and the copy in TCRdb shows in-frame clones only, minus some. This sample's table has 200,000 to 250,000 clones. As concerns this clone: The antigen is undetermined.

Sequencing input: PBMCs. The clonotype comes from a girl aged 2-15 years in good health and CMV-seropositive. V and J are TRBV4-1 and TRBJ2-3; 7 positions agree with TRBD2. The CDR3 reads CASSQGLAATDTQYF. The CDR3 DNA reads as TGCGCCAGCAGCCAAGGTCTAGCGGCCACAGATACGCAGTATTTT.